Following are 5 T cell receptor beta chains from one sample sequenced in a study of T cell responses to AZD1222 COVID-19 vaccine. Repertoires were generated with immunoSEQ multiplex PCR, while TCRdb's copy carries only in-frame clones and drops some. The sample includes roughly 180,000 clones, roughly nine tenths of them seen just once. The sequences come from peripheral blood, collected 28 days after the second AZD1222 dose. The source of these receptors is an adult who received the AZD1222 COVID-19 vaccine.

The V call is TRBV9, the J call TRBJ2-3; 12 nucleotides agree with TRBD2. CDR1 and CDR2 (germline): SGDLS, YYNGEE. CDR3 length: 16 amino acids. V shed 3 bases, J shed 3 bases, and the junction held 5 bases outside the gene matches. The CDR3 reads CASSASGTSGTDTQYF. The CDR3 DNA sequence: TGTGCCAGCAGCGCCTCCGGGACTAGCGGGACAGATACGCAGTATTTT.

The chain has TRBV4-2 and TRBJ2-7, with D perhaps TRBD1 (5 bases). The V gene's germline CDR1 is LGHNA and CDR2 YNFKEQ. V was shortened by 0 bases and J by 9 bases, with 15 bases between the two germline ends. The CDR3 is made up of 14 amino acids. CDR3 region: CASSQDLGPPVQYF. The CDR3 coding sequence is TGTGCCAGCAGCCAAGATTTGGGGCCCCCGGTGCAGTACTTC.

The V and J genes are TRBV3-1 (or the pseudogene TRBV3-2) and TRBJ2-5, with D unclear. The CDR3 loop spans 11 amino acids. Deletions cut 1 base from V and 9 bases from J, with 6 bases between. The germline CDR1 and CDR2 sequences are LGHDT and YNNKEL (reference sequence). CDR3 coding DNA: TGTGCCAGCAGCCAAGCCGGAGCCCAGTACTTC. It codes for CASSQAGAQYF.

The chain has TRBV24-1 and TRBJ2-1; perhaps TRBD2 as D (6 bases). The germline V gene encodes CDR1 KGHDR and CDR2 SFDVKD. V dropped 2 bases and J dropped 4 bases, with 14 bases sitting between them. The CDR3 has 16 residues. CDR3 DNA sequence: TGTGCCACCAGTGATTCAGAGACTAGTGCTTACAATGAGCAGTTCTTC. This translates into CATSDSETSAYNEQFF.

The chain recombines TRBV27 with TRBJ1-2, with 7 bases lining up with TRBD1. This CDR3 contains 13 residues. The germline V gene encodes CDR1 MNHEY and CDR2 SMNVEV (reference sequence). V trimming: 3 bases; J trimming: 8 bases; junction bases outside the gene matches: 6. The CDR3 protein is CASSFRQGGGYTF. As DNA, the CDR3 is TGTGCCAGCAGTTTCCGTCAGGGGGGCGGCTACACCTTC.